The present T cell receptor beta chain was sequenced within a study of T cell responses to AZD1222 COVID-19 vaccine. Overall study findings and caveats: A rise in Spike-specific TCR breadth and depth followed two AZD1222 doses. Only a handful of people who got AZD1222 tested seropositive at baseline.

From germline, CDR1 is SGHKS and CDR2 YYEKEE (reference sequence). CDR3 length: 15 amino acids. Trimming cost V 4 bases and J 0 bases, with 13 bases left between them. Libraries were prepared by immunoSEQ multiplex PCR; TCRdb keeps only in-frame clonotypes and omits some of them. The data hold more than 60,000 clones, with about 80% observed a single time. As concerns this clone: Its matching antigen is unknown.

The sample consisted of peripheral blood, taken 28 days after the second AZD1222 dose. This receptor was identified in an adult who received the AZD1222 COVID-19 vaccine. The chain employs TRBV5-5 and TRBJ1-1; the D is unclear. CDR3 protein: CASSDEMTVNTEAFF. The DNA for the CDR3 is TGTGCCAGCAGCGATGAAATGACTGTGAACACTGAAGCTTTCTTT.